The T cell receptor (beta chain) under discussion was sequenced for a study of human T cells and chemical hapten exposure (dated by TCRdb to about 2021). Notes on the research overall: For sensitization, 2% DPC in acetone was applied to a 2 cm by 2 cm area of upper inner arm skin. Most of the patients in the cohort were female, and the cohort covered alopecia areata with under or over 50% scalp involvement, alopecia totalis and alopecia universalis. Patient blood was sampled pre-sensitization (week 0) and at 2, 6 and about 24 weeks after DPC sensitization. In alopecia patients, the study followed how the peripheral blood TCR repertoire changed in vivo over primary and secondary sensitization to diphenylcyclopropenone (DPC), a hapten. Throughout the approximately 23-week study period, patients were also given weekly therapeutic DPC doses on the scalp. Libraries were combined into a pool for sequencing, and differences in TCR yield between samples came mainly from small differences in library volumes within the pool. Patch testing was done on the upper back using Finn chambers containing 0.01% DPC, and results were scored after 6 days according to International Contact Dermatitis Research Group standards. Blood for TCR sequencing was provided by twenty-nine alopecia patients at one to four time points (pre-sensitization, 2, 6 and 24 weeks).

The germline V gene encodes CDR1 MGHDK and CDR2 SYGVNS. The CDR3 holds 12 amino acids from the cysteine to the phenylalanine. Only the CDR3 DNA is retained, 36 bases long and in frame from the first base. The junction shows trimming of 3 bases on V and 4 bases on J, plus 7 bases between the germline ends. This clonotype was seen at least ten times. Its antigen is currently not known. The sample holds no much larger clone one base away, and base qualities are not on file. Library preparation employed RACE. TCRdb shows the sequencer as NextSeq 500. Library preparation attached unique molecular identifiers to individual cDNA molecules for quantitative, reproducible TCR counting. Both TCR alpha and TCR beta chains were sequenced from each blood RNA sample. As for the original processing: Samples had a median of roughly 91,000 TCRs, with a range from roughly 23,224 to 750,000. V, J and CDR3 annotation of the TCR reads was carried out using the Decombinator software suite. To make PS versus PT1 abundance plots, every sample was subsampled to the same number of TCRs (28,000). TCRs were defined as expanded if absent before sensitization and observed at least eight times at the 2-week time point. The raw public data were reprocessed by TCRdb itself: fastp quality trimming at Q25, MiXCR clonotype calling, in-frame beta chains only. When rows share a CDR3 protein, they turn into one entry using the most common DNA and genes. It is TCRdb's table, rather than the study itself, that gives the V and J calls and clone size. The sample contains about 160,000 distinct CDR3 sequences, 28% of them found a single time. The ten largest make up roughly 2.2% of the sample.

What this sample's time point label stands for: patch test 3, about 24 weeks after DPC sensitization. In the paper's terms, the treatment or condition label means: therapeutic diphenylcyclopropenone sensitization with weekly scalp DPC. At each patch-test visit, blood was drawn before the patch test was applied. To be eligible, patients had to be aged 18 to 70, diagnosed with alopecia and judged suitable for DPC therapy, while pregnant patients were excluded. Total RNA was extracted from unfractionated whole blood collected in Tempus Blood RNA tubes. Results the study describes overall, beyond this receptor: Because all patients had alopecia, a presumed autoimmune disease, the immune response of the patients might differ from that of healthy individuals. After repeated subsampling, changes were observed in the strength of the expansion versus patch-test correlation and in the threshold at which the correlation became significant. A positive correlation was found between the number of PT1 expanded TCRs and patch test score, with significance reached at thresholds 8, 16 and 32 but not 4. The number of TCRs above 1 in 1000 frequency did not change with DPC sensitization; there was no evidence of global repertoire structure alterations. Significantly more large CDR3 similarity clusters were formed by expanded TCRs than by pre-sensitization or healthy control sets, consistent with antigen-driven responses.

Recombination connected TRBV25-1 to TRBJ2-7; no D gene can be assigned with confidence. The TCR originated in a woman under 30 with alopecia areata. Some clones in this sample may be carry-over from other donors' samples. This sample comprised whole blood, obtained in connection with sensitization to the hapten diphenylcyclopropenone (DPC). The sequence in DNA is TGTGCCAGCAGTGACCCCTCGTACGAGCAGTACTTC. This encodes CASSDPSYEQYF.